The 26 T cell receptor beta chains below were found in one sample sequenced in a study of blood T cell repertoires in COVID-19. Clones were read by immunoSEQ multiplex PCR, and TCRdb kept only the in-frame ones, dropping some. Among roughly 280,000 clones listed, roughly nine tenths were seen once. The sequencing sample was made of peripheral blood. The receptors shown here come from a man aged 50 to 59 with acute or convalescent COVID-19.

The chain uses TRBV20-1 and TRBJ2-1; perhaps TRBD2 as D (7 bases). The CDR3 has 15 residues. From germline, CDR1 is DFQATT and CDR2 SNEGSKA (reference sequence). V was clipped by 3 bases and J by 2 bases, with 14 bases between them. The CDR3 spells CSASVNGGPYNEQFF. Here the CDR3 DNA reads TGCAGTGCTAGTGTTAACGGGGGGCCCTACAATGAGCAGTTCTTC.

This chain connects TRBV5-4 to TRBJ1-1, with unresolved D. Germline-derived CDR1 and CDR2 are SGHNT and YYREEE (reference sequence). Trimming pared 4 bases from V and 6 bases from J, leaving 13 bases between. The CDR3 runs 13 residues. CDR3 in DNA: TGTGCCAGCAGCAGGGAGGCGGGCCCTGAAGCTTTCTTT. Amino acids: CASSREAGPEAFF.

This rearrangement joins TRBV11-3 to TRBJ1-1; 7 nucleotides align to TRBD1. The CDR3 consists of 14 residues. The V gene's germline CDR1 is SGHNT and CDR2 YENEEA. V dropped 0 bases and J dropped 4; count of bases not matched to a gene: 2. CDR3 sequence: CASSLEAGGTEAFF. As DNA, the CDR3 is TGTGCCAGCAGCTTAGAAGCAGGGGGCACTGAAGCTTTCTTT.

The chain employs TRBV4-1 and TRBJ1-5, with 7 positions matching TRBD1. Germline values: CDR1 MGHRA, CDR2 YSYEKL. After removal of 2 bases from V and 3 bases from J, the junction contained 7 bases not matched to a gene. The CDR3 covers 16 residues. CDR3 region: CASSQITGAYNQPQHF. The CDR3 nucleotides are TGCGCCAGCAGCCAAATAACAGGGGCGTACAATCAGCCCCAGCATTTT.

This chain connects TRBV11-2 to TRBJ2-7; a weak D match, TRBD2 (6 bases). Trimming left V 1 base short and J 4 bases short, with 11 bases between. The CDR3 totals 14 residues. Germline lookup yields CDR1 SGHAT and CDR2 FQNNGV. Here the CDR3 reads CASSLGGARYEQYF. In nucleotides, the CDR3 is TGTGCCAGCAGCTTAGGCGGGGCCCGGTACGAGCAGTACTTC.

V gene TRBV14 combines with J gene TRBJ2-1; TRBD2 matches 8 bases. Germline V gene sequence: CDR1 SGHDN, CDR2 FVKESK. This CDR3 spans 16 amino acids. Trimming at V came to 4 bases and at J to 8 bases, leaving 13 bases not matched to a gene. DNA of the CDR3: TGTGCCAGCAGCCCCCCCGGACTAGCTCCCGTCCATGAGCAGTTCTTC. Amino acid sequence: CASSPPGLAPVHEQFF.

The V call is TRBV29-1, the J call TRBJ2-7, with 7 nucleotides matching TRBD1. The CDR3 length is 16 residues. V dropped 3 bases and J dropped 6; count of bases not matched to a gene: 17. Germline lookup yields CDR1 SQVTM and CDR2 ANQGSEA. CDR3 residues: CSVDRLERGQFGEQYF. CDR3 bases: TGCAGCGTTGATCGGCTGGAGAGGGGGCAATTCGGCGAGCAGTACTTC.

The CDR3 nucleotides are TGTGCCAGTAGTATCCAGGGTTACGAGCAGTACTTC. Protein sequence: CASSIQGYEQYF. The rearrangement joins TRBV19 to TRBJ2-7, with D perhaps TRBD1 (5 bases). The germline V gene encodes CDR1 LNHDA and CDR2 SQIVND (reference sequence). This CDR3 has 12 residues. The germline V and J ends were trimmed by 3 bases and 4 bases, with 7 bases remaining between them.

V and J are TRBV6-1 and TRBJ1-2, with a weak D call TRBD1 (6 bases). The V end lost 2 bases, the J end lost 3 bases, and 10 bases lay between the germline ends. Germline CDR1 MNHNS, CDR2 SASEGT. This CDR3 has 14 amino acids. CDR3 sequence reads: CASSERGAHYGYTF. DNA of the CDR3: TGTGCCAGCAGTGAACGGGGGGCCCACTATGGCTACACCTTC.

J is TRBJ1-2 and V is TRBV18; 9 bases are a match to TRBD1. V was pared by 4 bases and J by 4 bases, with 1 base of the junction left unmatched. The CDR3 is 13 amino acids. Germline-derived CDR1 and CDR2 are KGHSH and LQKENI. The DNA of the CDR3 is TGTGCCAGCTCACAGACAGGGGGCTATGGCTACACCTTC. Its protein is CASSQTGGYGYTF.

The chain is built from TRBV27 and TRBJ2-7; 11 nucleotides agree with TRBD1. This CDR3 has 14 residues. Trimming took 5 bases from V and 5 from J; bases not matched to a gene: 5. Germline CDR1 and CDR2: MNHEY and SMNVEV (reference sequence). As DNA, the CDR3 is TGTGCCAGCAGTAGAGGGACAGGGGGAGACGAGCAGTACTTC. This codes for CASSRGTGGDEQYF.

This clone has only one observation. The V call is TRBV3-1 (or the pseudogene TRBV3-2), the J call TRBJ1-4; D gene uncertain. Per germline, CDR1 LGHDT and CDR2 YNNKEL (reference sequence). V dropped 4 bases and J dropped 10 bases, with 16 bases sitting between them. This CDR3 is 14 amino acids long. CDR3 bases: TGTGCCAGCAGCCCCCCCCAGGAGCGGGGAAAACTGTTTTTT. It is translated as CASSPPQERGKLFF.

The chain recombines TRBV7-3 with TRBJ2-1, with 7 bases fitting TRBD2. The CDR3 has 13 amino acids. V gave up 4 bases and J gave up 3 bases; unmatched junction bases: 0. Looked up from germline, CDR1 is SGHTA and CDR2 is FQGTGA. The CDR3 here is CASSSGGYNEQFF. The CDR3 coding sequence is TGTGCCAGCAGCTCGGGGGGCTACAATGAGCAGTTCTTC.

This clone was detected only once. The J gene is TRBJ2-3, the V gene TRBV10-3, with 11 positions matching TRBD2. The CDR3 spans 17 residues. Looked up from germline, CDR1 is ENHRY and CDR2 is SYGVKD. Trimming took 4 bases from V and 0 from J; bases not matched to a gene: 6. Here the CDR3 DNA reads TGTGCCATCAGTGGGGGACTAGCGGCCACTAGCACAGATACGCAGTATTTT. Residues: CAISGGLAATSTDTQYF.

This clone came up a few times. The DNA of the CDR3 is TGTGCCAGCAGTGTGACAGATAATCAGCCCCAGCATTTT. As protein: CASSVTDNQPQHF. V usage is TRBV2 and J usage is TRBJ1-5; tentatively, D is TRBD1 (5 bases). Germline assignment: CDR1 SNHLY and CDR2 FYNNEI. CDR3 length equals 13 residues. V lost 4 bases to trimming and J lost 4 bases, with 8 bases between them.

The chain links TRBV7-3 to TRBJ2-3; D is unclear. V was trimmed by 6 bases and J by 1 base, leaving 14 bases between them. Germline CDR1 reads SGHTA; CDR2 reads FQGTGA. The CDR3 consists of 15 residues. CDR3 protein: CASRLARSGTDTQYF. The CDR3, as DNA: TGTGCCAGCAGATTAGCTAGGTCAGGCACAGATACGCAGTATTTT. The variable domain in full, with the rest retrieved from reference TRBV7-3 and TRBJ2-3, is GAGVSQTPSNKVTEKGKYVELRCDPISGHTALYWYRQSLGQGPEFLIYFQGTGAADDSGLPNDRFFAVRPEGSVSTLKIQRTERGDSAVYLCASRLARSGTDTQYFGPGTRLTVL.

This clone was found a few times. V and J are TRBV5-1 and TRBJ1-5; maybe TRBD1 (5 bases). The V and J ends lost 5 bases and 1 base respectively, with 13 bases between them. The CDR3 runs to 15 residues. CDR1 is SGHRS and CDR2 is YFSETQ in the germline V gene. CDR3 DNA: TGCGCCAGCAGGGTAGGGGTAGGGAGCAATCAGCCCCAGCATTTT. It is translated as CASRVGVGSNQPQHF.

The J gene is TRBJ1-5, the V gene TRBV6-5; the D is unclear. CDR3 length equals 15 residues. Germline loops: CDR1 MNHEY, CDR2 SVGAGI. Trimming cost V 7 bases and J 0 bases, with 13 bases left between them. The CDR3 DNA sequence: TGTGCCAGCAACCCCGGGGAGTATAGCAATCAGCCCCAGCATTTT. This gives the protein CASNPGEYSNQPQHF.

This clone has just one count. The rearrangement uses TRBV7-8 and TRBJ1-2; TRBD1 might be the D (6 bases). Germline V gene lookup returns CDR1 SGHVS and CDR2 FQNEAQ. With 0 bases removed from V and 6 bases from J, the gap between germline ends came to 17 bases. This CDR3 region has 16 residues. The CDR3 reads CASSLARLGAQNGYTF. The CDR3 DNA reads TGTGCCAGCAGCTTAGCGCGTCTGGGGGCGCAGAATGGCTACACCTTC.

J is TRBJ1-2 and V is TRBV2, with TRBD1 as a possible D gene (6 bases). V lost 6 bases and J lost 1, with 15 bases in between. The V gene's germline CDR1 is SNHLY and CDR2 FYNNEI. The CDR3 has 15 amino acids. The CDR3 DNA is TGTGCCAGCAGGGCCGGGACACCAATTAACTATGGCTACACCTTC. Translation gives CASRAGTPINYGYTF.

The chain combines TRBV11-2 with TRBJ2-7; a possible D gene is TRBD1 (5 bases). The V and J ends lost 8 bases and 5 bases respectively, with 16 bases between them. The CDR3 sequence is 13 residues long. Germline V gene sequence: CDR1 SGHAT, CDR2 FQNNGV. The CDR3, as DNA: TGTGCCAGCCACAAGACAGACCTGCACGAGCAGTACTTC. It is translated as CASHKTDLHEQYF. Full variable domain (rest looked up from reference TRBV11-2 and TRBJ2-7): EAGVAQSPRYKIIEKRQSVAFWCNPISGHATLYWYQQILGQGPKLLIQFQNNGVVDDSQLPKDRFSAERLKGVDSTLKIQPAKLEDSAVYLCASHKTDLHEQYFGPGTRLTVT.

The chain is built from TRBV7-9 and TRBJ1-1; D gene uncertain. The CDR3 is 14 residues long. Per the germline V gene, CDR1 is SEHNR and CDR2 is FQNEAQ (reference sequence). Between the trimmed V and J ends, which lost 3 bases and 5 bases, there was a span of 13 bases. The DNA for the CDR3 is TGTGCCAGCAGCTTGGGAGAACCGGGGACTGAAGCTTTCTTT. Translation: CASSLGEPGTEAFF.

The chain couples TRBV5-1 to TRBJ2-3; TRBD1 matches at 7 bases. Germline V gene data show CDR1 as SGHRS and CDR2 as YFSETQ. The CDR3 length is 16 residues. J gave up 3 bases and V 4 bases, and 11 bases lay outside the gene matches. CDR3 coding DNA: TGCGCCAGCAGCGTAATGACAGGGATGATAACAGATACGCAGTATTTT. Protein: CASSVMTGMITDTQYF.

V usage is TRBV24-1 and J usage is TRBJ2-3; the match to TRBD2 covers 9 bases. J was trimmed by 6 bases and V by 4 bases; bases with no gene match: 7. The germline V gene encodes CDR1 KGHDR and CDR2 SFDVKD. The CDR3 runs 15 residues. The CDR3 reads CATSETGTSFDTQYF. CDR3 nucleotides: TGTGCCACCAGTGAAACCGGGACTAGCTTCGATACGCAGTATTTT.

The chain couples TRBV19 to TRBJ1-2; TRBD1 matches at 7 bases. Per germline, CDR1 LNHDA and CDR2 SQIVND (reference sequence). The J segment lost 9 bases and the V segment lost 8 bases, leaving 18 bases of the junction unmatched. The CDR3 runs 15 residues. The CDR3 reads CASWGQPGRSGSYTF. CDR3 sequence (DNA): TGTGCCAGTTGGGGACAGCCGGGCCGGTCGGGGAGCTACACCTTC.

This clone was observed once. V usage is TRBV9 and J usage is TRBJ1-2; 9 nucleotides agree with TRBD1. V gave up 3 bases and J gave up 7 bases; unmatched junction bases: 16. The V gene's germline CDR1 is SGDLS and CDR2 YYNGEE. This CDR3 contains 17 residues. CDR3 sequence reads: CASSGIKVGQGLSGYTF. The CDR3 bases are TGTGCCAGCAGCGGAATAAAGGTGGGACAGGGACTCTCTGGCTACACCTTC.